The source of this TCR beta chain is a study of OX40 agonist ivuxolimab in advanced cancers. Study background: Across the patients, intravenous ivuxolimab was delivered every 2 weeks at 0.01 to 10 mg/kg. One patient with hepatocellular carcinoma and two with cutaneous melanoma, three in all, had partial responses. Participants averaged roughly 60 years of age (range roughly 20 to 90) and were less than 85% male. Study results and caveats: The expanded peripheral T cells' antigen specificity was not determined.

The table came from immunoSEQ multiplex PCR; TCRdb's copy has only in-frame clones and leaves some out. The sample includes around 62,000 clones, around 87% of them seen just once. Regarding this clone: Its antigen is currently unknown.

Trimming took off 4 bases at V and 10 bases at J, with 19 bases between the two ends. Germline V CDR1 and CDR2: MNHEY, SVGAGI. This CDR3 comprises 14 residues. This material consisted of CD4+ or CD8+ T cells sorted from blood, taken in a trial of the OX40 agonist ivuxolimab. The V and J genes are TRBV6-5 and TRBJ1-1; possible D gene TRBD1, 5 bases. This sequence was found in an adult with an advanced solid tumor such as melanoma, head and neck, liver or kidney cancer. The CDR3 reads CASSSAGQGVGAFF. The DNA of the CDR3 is TGTGCCAGCAGTTCCGCGGGGCAAGGGGTAGGAGCTTTCTTT.